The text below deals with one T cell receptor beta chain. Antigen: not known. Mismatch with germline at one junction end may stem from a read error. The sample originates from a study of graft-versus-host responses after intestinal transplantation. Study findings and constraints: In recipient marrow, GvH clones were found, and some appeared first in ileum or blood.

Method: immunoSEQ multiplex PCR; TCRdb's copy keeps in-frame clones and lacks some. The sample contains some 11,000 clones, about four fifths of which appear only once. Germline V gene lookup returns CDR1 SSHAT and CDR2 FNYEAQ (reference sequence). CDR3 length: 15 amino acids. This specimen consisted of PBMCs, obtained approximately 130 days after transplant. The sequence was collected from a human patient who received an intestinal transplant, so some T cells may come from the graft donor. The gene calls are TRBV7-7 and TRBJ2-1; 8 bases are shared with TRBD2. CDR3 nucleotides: TGTGCTAGCAGTCCAAGCGGGAGCTCCTACAATGAGCAGTTCTTC. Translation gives CASSPSGSSYNEQFF.